The 19 T cell receptor beta chains below come from one sample, sequenced in a study of long-term antiretroviral therapy in people with HIV. The authors ran the immunoSEQ assay, v3.0, at survey level. The data were produced by immunoSEQ multiplex PCR, yet TCRdb's version contains in-frame clones alone and is incomplete. Of under 45,000 clones listed, 75% to 85% were seen once; the top ten hold roughly 5.2%. This specimen consisted of unsorted PBMCs, obtained 3.4 years after starting antiretroviral therapy. These receptors were taken from a man aged 25 to 45 with HIV.

This clone counts as medium-sized. The chain has TRBV14 and TRBJ2-7, with D unresolved. The germline CDR1 and CDR2 sequences are SGHDN and FVKESK. With 2 bases removed from V and 1 base from J, the gap between germline ends came to 6 bases. The CDR3 is 13 residues long. CDR3 coding DNA: TGTGCCAGCAGCCAATATGGTTCCTACGAGCAGTACTTC. Protein: CASSQYGSYEQYF. Complete variable domain (other parts from reference TRBV14 and TRBJ2-7): EAGVTQFPSHSVIEKGQTVTLRCDPISGHDNLYWYRRVMGKEIKFLLHFVKESKQDESGMPNNRFLAERTGGTYSTLKVQPAELEDSGVYFCASSQYGSYEQYFGPGTRLTVT.

This rearrangement joins TRBV7-9 to TRBJ1-5; no clear D. The CDR3 has 12 residues. Trimming left V 8 bases short and J 3 bases short, with 8 bases between. Germline assignment: CDR1 SEHNR and CDR2 FQNEAQ (reference sequence). The CDR3 region is CASCYDNQPQHF. The CDR3 DNA reads TGTGCCAGCTGTTATGACAATCAGCCCCAGCATTTT.

The chain joins TRBV5-4 to TRBJ2-7; D unresolved. Germline assignment: CDR1 SGHNT and CDR2 YYREEE (reference sequence). This CDR3 comprises 16 residues. The V and J ends lost 0 bases and 3 bases respectively, with 16 bases between them. CDR3 nucleotides: TGTGCCAGCAGCTTGGCCGGTCCTAAACCTAACTACGAGCAGTACTTC. Translated: CASSLAGPKPNYEQYF.

Only one count was recorded for this clone. The chain has TRBV15 and TRBJ2-7; D ambiguous. The V gene lost 0 bases and the J gene lost 6 bases, with 9 bases spanning the gap. CDR1 is LNHNV and CDR2 is YYDKDF in the germline V gene (reference sequence). This CDR3 has 13 residues. Here the CDR3 DNA reads TGTGCCACCAGCAGAGAGTATCTCGGCGAGCAGTACTTC. Translated, it gives CATSREYLGEQYF.

V usage is TRBV23-1 and J usage is TRBJ2-2; D ambiguous. TRBV23-1 is reported as an ORF; its role is uncertain. Trimming cost V 10 bases and J 6 bases, with 6 bases left between them. The CDR3 is 10 residues long. CDR3: CAIQAGELFF. DNA for the CDR3: TGCGCCATTCAGGCCGGGGAGCTGTTTTTT.

The V gene is TRBV7-2, the J gene TRBJ2-7; 7 nucleotides match TRBD2. V trimming: 3 bases; J trimming: 2 bases; junction bases outside the gene matches: 16. Germline V CDR1 and CDR2: SGHTA, FQGNSA. The CDR3 consists of 18 residues. Written as DNA, the CDR3 is TGTGCCAGCAGCTTTGAGGTCAGTGGGTCTAGCGGAGCCTACGAGCAGTACTTC. It translates to CASSFEVSGSSGAYEQYF.

The rearrangement uses TRBV18 and TRBJ1-1; TRBD1 aligns across 7 bases. J gave up 7 bases and V 6 bases, and 32 bases lay outside the gene matches. The CDR3 runs 21 residues. Germline V gives CDR1 KGHSH, CDR2 LQKENI. DNA of the CDR3: TGTGCCAGCTCCCTACATCAGGGGGTATGGTCTTTGGATTCTGGTTCAGTTGAAGCTTTCTTT. Its protein product is CASSLHQGVWSLDSGSVEAFF.

This clone has more than one count but fewer than ten. This rearrangement joins TRBV7-9 to TRBJ2-7; D might be TRBD1 (6 bases). V lost 1 base and J lost 4, with 11 bases in between. Germline V gives CDR1 SEHNR, CDR2 FQNEAQ (reference sequence). The length of the CDR3 is 14 residues. This CDR3 reads CASSLVAGVYEQYF. The CDR3 DNA reads TGTGCCAGCAGCTTAGTCGCAGGGGTTTACGAGCAGTACTTC.

V is TRBV7-2 and J is TRBJ1-2; D possibly corresponds to TRBD1 (5 bases). The CDR3 spans 13 residues. CDR1 SGHTA and CDR2 FQGNSA come from the germline V gene. The ends were cut back, 5 bases at V and 7 bases at J, with 14 bases in the middle. CDR3 in amino acids: CASSRNQGVGYTF. CDR3 bases: TGTGCCAGCAGCCGGAATCAGGGAGTTGGCTACACCTTC.

V gene TRBV18 combines with J gene TRBJ2-2, with 7 bases that match TRBD1. The germline V gene encodes CDR1 KGHSH and CDR2 LQKENI. CDR3 length: 15 residues. V shed 5 bases and J 0 bases; nucleotides not matched to a gene: 3. The CDR3: CASSLGQSNTGELFF. Written as DNA, the CDR3 is TGTGCCAGCTCATTGGGACAGTCGAACACCGGGGAGCTGTTTTTT.

The V and J genes are TRBV23-1 and TRBJ1-5; D remains ambiguous. TRBV23-1 is an ORF for which the function is uncertain. The CDR3 has 14 amino acids. V shed 0 bases and J shed 5 bases, with 8 bases lying between them. The CDR3 spells CASSQSGRDQPQHF. The CDR3 region has the DNA TGCGCCAGCAGTCAATCGGGCCGAGATCAGCCCCAGCATTTT.

The V gene is TRBV30, the J gene TRBJ2-6, with D unresolved. The CDR3 consists of 17 residues. V was cut by 1 base and J by 0 bases, with 13 bases left in between. Germline V gene lookup returns CDR1 GTSNPN and CDR2 SVGIG (reference sequence). The CDR3 nucleotides read TGTGCCTGGAGTGCGGTCAGAACAAGCTCTGGGGCCAACGTCCTGACTTTC. Residues: CAWSAVRTSSGANVLTF.

A remark on this clone: Distinct nucleotide sequences in the sample also encode this CDR3. This chain connects TRBV19 to TRBJ2-7, with D unresolved. V was pared by 7 bases and J by 3 bases, with 16 bases between. CDR1 and CDR2 from the germline V gene are LNHDA and SQIVND (reference sequence). The CDR3 contains 14 residues. CDR3 sequence: CASTPTGGIYEQYF. CDR3 nucleotide sequence: TGTGCCAGTACCCCTACGGGTGGGATCTACGAGCAGTACTTC.

This chain's CDR3 is CASSEPGLAGVYEQYF. CDR3 DNA: TGTGCCAGCAGTGAACCGGGACTAGCGGGAGTATACGAGCAGTACTTC. The chain couples TRBV25-1 to TRBJ2-7; TRBD2 matches 14 bases. CDR3 length: 16 residues. V gave up 2 bases and J gave up 4 bases; unmatched junction bases: 4. Looked up from germline, CDR1 is MGHDK and CDR2 is SYGVNS.

The genes are TRBV5-4 and TRBJ2-7; TRBD1 agrees at 9 bases. The trim removed 4 bases at V and 1 base at J, leaving 9 bases unmatched. The germline CDR1 and CDR2 sequences are SGHNT and YYREEE (reference sequence). The CDR3 covers 16 residues. The CDR3: CASSHPRTGVSYEQYF. CDR3 nucleotides: TGTGCCAGCAGCCACCCGAGGACAGGGGTTTCCTACGAGCAGTACTTC.

This clone appeared a few times. CDR3 loop: CASSQALGTSGYTF. CDR3 in DNA: TGCGCCAGCAGCCAAGCCCTAGGGACTTCTGGCTACACCTTC. The gene calls are TRBV4-1 and TRBJ1-2, with D possibly being TRBD1 (5 bases). Germline V gene sequence: CDR1 MGHRA, CDR2 YSYEKL. The germline V and J ends were trimmed by 1 base and 7 bases, with 13 bases remaining between them. The CDR3 has 14 amino acids.

The sample holds a few counts of this clone. This chain connects TRBV20-1 to TRBJ1-3; D is ambiguous. Looked up from germline, CDR1 is DFQATT and CDR2 is SNEGSKA (reference sequence). The CDR3 has 11 amino acids. This CDR3 reads CSLRAGNTIYF. The CDR3 DNA is TGCAGCCTCAGAGCGGGGAACACCATATATTTT.

This chain links TRBV5-4 with TRBJ2-5; D is possibly TRBD2 (5 bases). CDR3 length equals 15 residues. Trimming cost V 2 bases and J 0 bases, with 11 bases left between them. Germline CDR1 is SGHNT and CDR2 is YYREEE (reference sequence). The CDR3 protein is CASSLGADYQETQYF. The CDR3 bases are TGTGCCAGCAGCTTAGGCGCGGACTACCAAGAGACCCAGTACTTC. The whole variable domain, filled in from reference TRBV5-4 and TRBJ2-5, reads ETGVTQSPTHLIKTRGQQVTLRCSSQSGHNTVSWYQQALGQGPQFIFQYYREEENGRGNFPPRFSGLQFPNYSSELNVNALELDDSALYLCASSLGADYQETQYFGPGTRLLVL.

The V and J genes are TRBV4-2 and TRBJ1-3; TRBD1 might be the D (5 bases). V lost 3 bases, J lost 3 bases, and 15 bases lay in between. The CDR3 contains 16 residues. Germline loops: CDR1 LGHNA, CDR2 YNFKEQ. CDR3 sequence: CASSQSRDDNGNTIYF. The CDR3 region has the DNA TGTGCCAGCAGCCAGTCCAGGGACGATAATGGAAACACCATATATTTT.